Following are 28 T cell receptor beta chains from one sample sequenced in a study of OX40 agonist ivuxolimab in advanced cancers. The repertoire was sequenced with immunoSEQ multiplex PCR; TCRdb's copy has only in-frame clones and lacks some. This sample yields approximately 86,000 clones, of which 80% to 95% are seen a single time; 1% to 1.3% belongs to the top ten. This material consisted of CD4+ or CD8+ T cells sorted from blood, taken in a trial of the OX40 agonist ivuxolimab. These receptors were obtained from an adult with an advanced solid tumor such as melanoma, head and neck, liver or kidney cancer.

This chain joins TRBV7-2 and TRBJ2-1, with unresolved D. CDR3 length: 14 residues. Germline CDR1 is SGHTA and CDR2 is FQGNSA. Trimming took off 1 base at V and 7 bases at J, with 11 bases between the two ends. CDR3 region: CASSLGLPANEQFF. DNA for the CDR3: TGTGCCAGCAGCTTAGGTCTCCCAGCGAATGAGCAGTTCTTC.

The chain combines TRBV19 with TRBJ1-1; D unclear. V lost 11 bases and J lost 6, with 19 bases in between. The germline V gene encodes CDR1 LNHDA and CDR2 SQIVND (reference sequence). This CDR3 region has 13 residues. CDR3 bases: TGTGCCGTTCGAGAGACCGCGGGCGCTGAAGCTTTCTTT. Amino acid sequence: CAVRETAGAEAFF. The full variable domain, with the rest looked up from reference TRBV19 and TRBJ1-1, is DGGITQSPKYLFRKEGQNVTLSCEQNLNHDAMYWYRQDPGQGLRLIYYSQIVNDFQKGDIAEGYSVSREKKESFPLTVTSAQKNPTAFYLCAVRETAGAEAFFGQGTRLTVV.

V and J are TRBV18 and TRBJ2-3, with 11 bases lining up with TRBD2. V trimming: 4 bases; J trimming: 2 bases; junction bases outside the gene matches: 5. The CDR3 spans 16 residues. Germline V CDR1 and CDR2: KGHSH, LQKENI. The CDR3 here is CASSLISGRATDTQYF. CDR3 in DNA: TGTGCCAGCTCACTTATTAGCGGGAGGGCCACAGATACGCAGTATTTT.

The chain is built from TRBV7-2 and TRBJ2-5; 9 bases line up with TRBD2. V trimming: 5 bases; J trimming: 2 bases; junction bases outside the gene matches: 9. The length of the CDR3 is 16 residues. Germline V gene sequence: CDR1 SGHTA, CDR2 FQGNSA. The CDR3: CASSPLAGRGQETQYF. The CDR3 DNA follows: TGTGCCAGCAGCCCGCTAGCGGGGAGGGGGCAAGAGACCCAGTACTTC.

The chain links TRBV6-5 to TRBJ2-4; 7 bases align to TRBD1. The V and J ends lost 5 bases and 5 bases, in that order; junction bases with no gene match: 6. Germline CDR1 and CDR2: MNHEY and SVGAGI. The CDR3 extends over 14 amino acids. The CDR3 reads CASSRDREENIQYF. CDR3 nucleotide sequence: TGTGCCAGCAGTCGCGACAGGGAAGAAAACATTCAGTACTTC.

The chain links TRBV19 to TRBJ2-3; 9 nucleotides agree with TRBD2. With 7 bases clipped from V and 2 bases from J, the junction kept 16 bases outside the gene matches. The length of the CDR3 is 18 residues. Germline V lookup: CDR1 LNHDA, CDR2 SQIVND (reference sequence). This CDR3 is CASNQVGLAGKYTDTQYF. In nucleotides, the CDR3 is TGTGCCAGTAATCAAGTGGGGCTAGCGGGGAAGTACACAGATACGCAGTATTTT.

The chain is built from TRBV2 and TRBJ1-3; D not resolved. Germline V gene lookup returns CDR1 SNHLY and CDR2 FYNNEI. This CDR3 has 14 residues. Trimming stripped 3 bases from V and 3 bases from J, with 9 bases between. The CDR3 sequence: CASSDGFSGNTIYF. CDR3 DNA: TGTGCCAGCAGTGATGGATTCAGTGGAAACACCATATATTTT.

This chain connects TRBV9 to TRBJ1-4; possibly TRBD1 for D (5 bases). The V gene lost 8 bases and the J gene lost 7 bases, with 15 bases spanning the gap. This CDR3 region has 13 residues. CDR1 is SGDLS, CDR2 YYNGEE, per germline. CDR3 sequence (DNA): TGTGCCAGTTCGAGAGGGGAGGGTGAAAAACTGTTTTTT. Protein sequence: CASSRGEGEKLFF.

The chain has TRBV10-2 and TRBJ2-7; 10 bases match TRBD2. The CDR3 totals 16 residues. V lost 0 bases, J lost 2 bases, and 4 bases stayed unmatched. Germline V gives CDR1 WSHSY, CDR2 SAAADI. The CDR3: CASSESQAGGAYEQYF. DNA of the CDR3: TGCGCCAGCAGTGAGTCGCAAGCGGGAGGGGCCTACGAGCAGTACTTC.

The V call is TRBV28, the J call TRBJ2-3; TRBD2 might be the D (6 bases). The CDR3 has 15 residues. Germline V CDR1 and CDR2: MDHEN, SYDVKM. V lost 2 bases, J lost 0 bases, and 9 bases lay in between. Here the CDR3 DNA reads TGTGCCAGCAGTTTACTAGCGTCTAGCACAGATACGCAGTATTTT. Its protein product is CASSLLASSTDTQYF.

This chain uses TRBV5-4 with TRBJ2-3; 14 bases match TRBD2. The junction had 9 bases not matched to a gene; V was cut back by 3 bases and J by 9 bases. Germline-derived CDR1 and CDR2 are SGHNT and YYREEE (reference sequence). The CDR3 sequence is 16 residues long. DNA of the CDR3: TGTGCCAGCAGCTCCCCAGGACTAGCGGGAGGTCGGACGCAGTATTTT. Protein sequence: CASSSPGLAGGRTQYF.

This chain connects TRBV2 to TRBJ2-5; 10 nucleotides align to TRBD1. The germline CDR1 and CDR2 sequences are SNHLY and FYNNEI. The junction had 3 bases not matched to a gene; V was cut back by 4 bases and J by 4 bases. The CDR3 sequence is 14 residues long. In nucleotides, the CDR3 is TGTGCCAGCAGTGTTTGGGACAGGGGAGAGACCCAGTACTTC. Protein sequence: CASSVWDRGETQYF.

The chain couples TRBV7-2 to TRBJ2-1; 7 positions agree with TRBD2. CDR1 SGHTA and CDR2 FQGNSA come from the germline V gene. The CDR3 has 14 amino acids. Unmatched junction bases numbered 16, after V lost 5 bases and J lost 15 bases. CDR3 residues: CASSPLATGGEAFF. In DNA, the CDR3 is TGTGCCAGCAGCCCACTAGCGACCGGCGGGGAAGCGTTCTTC.

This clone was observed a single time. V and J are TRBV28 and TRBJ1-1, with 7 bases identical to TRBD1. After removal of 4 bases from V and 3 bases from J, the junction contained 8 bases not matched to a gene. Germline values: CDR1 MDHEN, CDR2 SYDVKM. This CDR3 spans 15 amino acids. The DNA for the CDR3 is TGTGCCAGCAGTTCCACCGGGACAGAATACACTGAAGCTTTCTTT. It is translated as CASSSTGTEYTEAFF.

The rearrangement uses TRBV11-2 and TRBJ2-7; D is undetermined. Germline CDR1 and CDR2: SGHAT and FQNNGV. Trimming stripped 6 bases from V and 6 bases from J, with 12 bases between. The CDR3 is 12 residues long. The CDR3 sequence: CASSSARGEQYF. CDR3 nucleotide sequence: TGTGCCAGCAGTTCGGCGCGAGGCGAGCAGTACTTC. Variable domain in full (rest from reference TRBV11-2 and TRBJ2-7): EAGVAQSPRYKIIEKRQSVAFWCNPISGHATLYWYQQILGQGPKLLIQFQNNGVVDDSQLPKDRFSAERLKGVDSTLKIQPAKLEDSAVYLCASSSARGEQYFGPGTRLTVT.

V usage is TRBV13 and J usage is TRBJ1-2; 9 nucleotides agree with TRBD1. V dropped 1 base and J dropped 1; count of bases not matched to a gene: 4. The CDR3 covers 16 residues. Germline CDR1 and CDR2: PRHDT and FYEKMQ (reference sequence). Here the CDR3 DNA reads TGTGCCAGCAGCTTAGCCCTGGACAGGGGTAACTATGGCTACACCTTC. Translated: CASSLALDRGNYGYTF. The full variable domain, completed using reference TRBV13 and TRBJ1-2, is AAGVIQSPRHLIKEKRETATLKCYPIPRHDTVYWYQQGPGQDPQFLISFYEKMQSDKGSIPDRFSAQQFSDYHSELNMSSLELGDSALYFCASSLALDRGNYGYTFGSGTRLTVV.

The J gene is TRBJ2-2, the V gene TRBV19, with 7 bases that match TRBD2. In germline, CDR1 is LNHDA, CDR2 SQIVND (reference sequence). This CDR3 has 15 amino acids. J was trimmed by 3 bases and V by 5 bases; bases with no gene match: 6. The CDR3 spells CASSPRGGHTGELFF. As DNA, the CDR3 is TGTGCCAGTAGTCCCCGCGGGGGTCACACCGGGGAGCTGTTTTTT.

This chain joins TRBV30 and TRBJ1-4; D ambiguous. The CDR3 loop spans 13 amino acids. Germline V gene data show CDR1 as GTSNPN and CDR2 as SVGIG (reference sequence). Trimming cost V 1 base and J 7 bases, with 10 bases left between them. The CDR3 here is CAWSAGAGEKLFF. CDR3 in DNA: TGTGCCTGGAGTGCTGGAGCCGGTGAAAAACTGTTTTTT.

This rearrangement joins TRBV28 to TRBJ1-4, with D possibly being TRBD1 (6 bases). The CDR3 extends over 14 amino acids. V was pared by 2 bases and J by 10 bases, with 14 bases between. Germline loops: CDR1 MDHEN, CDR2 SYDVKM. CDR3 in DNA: TGTGCCAGCAGTTTAACCCAGGGGAGGGGAAAACTGTTTTTT. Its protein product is CASSLTQGRGKLFF. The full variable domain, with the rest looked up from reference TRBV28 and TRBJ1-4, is DVKVTQSSRYLVKRTGEKVFLECVQDMDHENMFWYRQDPGLGLRLIYFSYDVKMKEKGDIPEGYSVSREKKERFSLILESASTNQTSMYLCASSLTQGRGKLFFGSGTQLSVL.

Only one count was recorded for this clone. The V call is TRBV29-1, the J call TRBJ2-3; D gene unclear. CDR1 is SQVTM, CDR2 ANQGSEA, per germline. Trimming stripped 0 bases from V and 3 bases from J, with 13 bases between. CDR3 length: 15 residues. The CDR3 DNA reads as TGCAGCGTTGAAGATTATCTTTATTCGACAGATACGCAGTATTTT. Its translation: CSVEDYLYSTDTQYF.

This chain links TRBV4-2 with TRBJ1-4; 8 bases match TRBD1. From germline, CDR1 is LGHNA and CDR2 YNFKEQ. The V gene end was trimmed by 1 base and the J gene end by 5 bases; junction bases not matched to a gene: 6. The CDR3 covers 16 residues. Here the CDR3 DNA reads TGTGCCAGCAGCCAAGGGGTTGGGACAGGCAATGAAAAACTGTTTTTT. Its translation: CASSQGVGTGNEKLFF.

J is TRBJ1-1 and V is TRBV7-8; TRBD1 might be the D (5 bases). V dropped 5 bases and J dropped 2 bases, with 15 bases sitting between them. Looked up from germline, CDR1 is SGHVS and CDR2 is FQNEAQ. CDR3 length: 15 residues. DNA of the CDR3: TGTGCCAGCAGCCTAACAGGTGGCTTAAACACTGAAGCTTTCTTT. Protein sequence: CASSLTGGLNTEAFF.

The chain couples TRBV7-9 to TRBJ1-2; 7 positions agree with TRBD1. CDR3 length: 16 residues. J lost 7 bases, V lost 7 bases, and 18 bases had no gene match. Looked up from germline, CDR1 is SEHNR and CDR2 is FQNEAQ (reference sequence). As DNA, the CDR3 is TGTGCCAGCACCTCGTGGACAGGTCAAACTAGTACTGGCTACACCTTC. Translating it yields CASTSWTGQTSTGYTF.

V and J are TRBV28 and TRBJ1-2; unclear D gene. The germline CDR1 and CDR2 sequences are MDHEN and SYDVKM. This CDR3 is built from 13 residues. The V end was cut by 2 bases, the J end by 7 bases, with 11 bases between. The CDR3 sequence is CASSLLSGSGYTF. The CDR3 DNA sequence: TGTGCCAGCAGTTTACTCTCAGGATCTGGCTACACCTTC.

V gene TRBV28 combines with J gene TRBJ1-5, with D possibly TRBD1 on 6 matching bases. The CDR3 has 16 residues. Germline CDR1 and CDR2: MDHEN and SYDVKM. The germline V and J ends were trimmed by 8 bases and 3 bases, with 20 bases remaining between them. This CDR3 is CASGEGGGWNNQPQHF. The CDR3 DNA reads TGTGCCAGCGGCGAGGGAGGGGGGTGGAACAATCAGCCCCAGCATTTT.

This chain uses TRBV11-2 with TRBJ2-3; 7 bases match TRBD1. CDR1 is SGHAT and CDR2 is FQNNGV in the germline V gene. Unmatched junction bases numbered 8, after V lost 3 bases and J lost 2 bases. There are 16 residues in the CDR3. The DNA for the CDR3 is TGTGCCAGCAGCTTGAATGGGGGACAGTACACAGATACGCAGTATTTT. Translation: CASSLNGGQYTDTQYF.

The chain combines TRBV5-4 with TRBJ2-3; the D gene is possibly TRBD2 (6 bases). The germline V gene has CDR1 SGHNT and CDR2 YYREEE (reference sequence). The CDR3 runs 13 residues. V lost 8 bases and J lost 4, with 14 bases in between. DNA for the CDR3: TGTGCCAGTCGAACTAGCAGGTCAGATACGCAGTATTTT. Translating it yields CASRTSRSDTQYF.

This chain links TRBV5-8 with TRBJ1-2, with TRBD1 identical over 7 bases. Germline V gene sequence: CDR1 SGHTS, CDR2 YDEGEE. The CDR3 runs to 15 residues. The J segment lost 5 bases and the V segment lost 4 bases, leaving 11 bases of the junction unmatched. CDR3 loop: CASSRNRQGSYGYTF. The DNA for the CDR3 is TGTGCCAGCAGCAGAAACCGACAGGGATCTTATGGCTACACCTTC.